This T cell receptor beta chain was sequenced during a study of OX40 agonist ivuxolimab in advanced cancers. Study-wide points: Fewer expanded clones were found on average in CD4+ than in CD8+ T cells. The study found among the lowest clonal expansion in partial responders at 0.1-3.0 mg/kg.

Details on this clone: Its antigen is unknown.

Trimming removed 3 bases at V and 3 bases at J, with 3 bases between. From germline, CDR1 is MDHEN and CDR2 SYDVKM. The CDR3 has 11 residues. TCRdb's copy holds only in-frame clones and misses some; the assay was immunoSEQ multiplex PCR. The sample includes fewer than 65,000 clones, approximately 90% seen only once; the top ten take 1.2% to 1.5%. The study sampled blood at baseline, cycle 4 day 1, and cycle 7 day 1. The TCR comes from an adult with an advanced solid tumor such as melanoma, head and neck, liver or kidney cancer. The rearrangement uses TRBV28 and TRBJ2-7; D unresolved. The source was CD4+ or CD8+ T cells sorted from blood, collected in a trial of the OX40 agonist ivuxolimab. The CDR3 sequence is CASSLYYEQYF. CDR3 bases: TGTGCCAGCAGTTTGTACTACGAGCAGTACTTC.